The 3 T cell receptor beta chains below all came from one sample that was sequenced in a study of beta chain features in type 1 diabetes. The study's findings and limits: TCRB CDR3s were moderately but significantly shorter in Type 1 diabetes patients in all four CD4+ subsets.

cDNA synthesis used the whole RNA isolate, giving expressed TCRB sequences. Only in-frame clones appear in the TCRdb table, and some are missing; sequencing was by immunoSEQ multiplex PCR. The repertoire holds more than 100,000 clones, with around 17% as singletons. These receptors' targets are unknown. The material sequenced was central memory CD4+ T cells from blood. Receptors were obtained from a man younger than 40 with type 1 diabetes.

The V and J genes are TRBV10-3 and TRBJ2-7; 10 nucleotides match TRBD1. The junction had 4 bases not matched to a gene; V was cut back by 0 bases and J by 5 bases. The CDR3 extends over 15 amino acids. Germline CDR1 ENHRY, CDR2 SYGVKD. This CDR3 is CAISESGTGVDEQYF. The CDR3, as DNA: TGTGCCATCAGTGAGTCGGGGACAGGGGTCGACGAGCAGTACTTC.

The rearrangement uses TRBV7-8 and TRBJ2-3, with a weak D call TRBD2 (6 bases). The germline gives CDR1 SGHVS, CDR2 FQNEAQ. The CDR3 extends over 17 amino acids. V was shortened by 2 bases and J by 0 bases, with 15 bases between the two germline ends. The DNA of the CDR3 is TGTGCCAGCAGCTTACGGCGGGGTAGCGATAGCACAGATACGCAGTATTTT. Encoded protein: CASSLRRGSDSTDTQYF.

The chain is built from TRBV7-8 and TRBJ1-1; D uncertain. The CDR3 is made up of 13 amino acids. Deletions cut 4 bases from V and 1 base from J, with 7 bases between. CDR1 SGHVS and CDR2 FQNEAQ come from the germline V gene. CDR3 nucleotides: TGTGCCAGCAGCTGGGCGGGGAACACTGAAGCTTTCTTT. Its protein product is CASSWAGNTEAFF.